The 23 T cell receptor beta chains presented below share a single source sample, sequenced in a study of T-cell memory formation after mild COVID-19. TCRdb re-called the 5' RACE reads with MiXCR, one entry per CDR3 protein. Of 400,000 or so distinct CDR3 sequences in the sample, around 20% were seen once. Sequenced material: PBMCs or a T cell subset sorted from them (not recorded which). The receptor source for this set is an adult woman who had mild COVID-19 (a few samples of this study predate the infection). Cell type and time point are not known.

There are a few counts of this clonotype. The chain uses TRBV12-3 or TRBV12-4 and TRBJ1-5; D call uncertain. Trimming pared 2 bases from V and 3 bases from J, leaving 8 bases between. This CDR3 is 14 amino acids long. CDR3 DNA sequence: TGTGCCAGCAGTTTAATGGCGGACAATCAGCCCCAGCATTTT. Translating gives CASSLMADNQPQHF.

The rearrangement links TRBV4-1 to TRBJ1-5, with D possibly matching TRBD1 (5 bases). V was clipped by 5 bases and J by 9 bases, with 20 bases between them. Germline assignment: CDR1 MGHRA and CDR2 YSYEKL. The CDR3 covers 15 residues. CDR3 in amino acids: CASSEGKTGGVPQHF. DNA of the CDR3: TGCGCCAGCAGCGAAGGGAAAACAGGCGGTGTGCCCCAGCATTTT.

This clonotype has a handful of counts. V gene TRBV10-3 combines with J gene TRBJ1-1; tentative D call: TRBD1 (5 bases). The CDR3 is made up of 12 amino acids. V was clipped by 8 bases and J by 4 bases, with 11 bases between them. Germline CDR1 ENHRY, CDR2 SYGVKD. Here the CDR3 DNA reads TGTGCCATCGCGGGACCGAGCACTGAAGCTTTCTTT. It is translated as CAIAGPSTEAFF.

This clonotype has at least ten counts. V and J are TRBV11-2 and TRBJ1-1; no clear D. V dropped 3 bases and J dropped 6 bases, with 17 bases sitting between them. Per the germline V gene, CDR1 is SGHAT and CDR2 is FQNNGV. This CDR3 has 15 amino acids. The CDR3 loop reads CASSFLGEARAEAFF. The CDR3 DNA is TGTGCCAGCAGCTTCCTCGGGGAAGCGAGAGCTGAAGCTTTCTTT.

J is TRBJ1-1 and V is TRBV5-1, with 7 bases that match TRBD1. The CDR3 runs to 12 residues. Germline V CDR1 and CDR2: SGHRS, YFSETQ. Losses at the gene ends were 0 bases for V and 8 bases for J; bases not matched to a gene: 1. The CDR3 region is CASSLEGAEAFF. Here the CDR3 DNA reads TGCGCCAGCAGCTTGGAGGGGGCGGAAGCTTTCTTT.

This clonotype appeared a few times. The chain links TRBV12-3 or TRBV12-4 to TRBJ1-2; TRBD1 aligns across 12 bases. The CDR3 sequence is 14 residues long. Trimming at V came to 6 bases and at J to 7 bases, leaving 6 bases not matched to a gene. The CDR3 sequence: CASSRGQGARGYTF. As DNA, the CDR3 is TGTGCCAGCAGCAGGGGACAGGGGGCGCGTGGCTACACCTTC.

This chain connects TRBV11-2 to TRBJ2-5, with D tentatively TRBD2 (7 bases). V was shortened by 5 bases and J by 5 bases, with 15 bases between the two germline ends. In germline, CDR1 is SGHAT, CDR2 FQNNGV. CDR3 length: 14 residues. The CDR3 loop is CASSHNRGGETQYF. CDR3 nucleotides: TGTGCCAGCAGCCACAATCGCGGGGGCGAGACCCAGTACTTC.

Here the CDR3 DNA reads TGTGCCAGCAGTAGACAGTACGGTGAAGCTTTCTTT. It encodes CASSRQYGEAFF. V and J are TRBV7-9 and TRBJ1-1; possible D gene TRBD1, 5 bases. The V gene lost 6 bases and the J gene lost 7 bases, with 12 bases spanning the gap. Germline assignment: CDR1 SEHNR and CDR2 FQNEAQ (reference sequence). This CDR3 has 12 amino acids.

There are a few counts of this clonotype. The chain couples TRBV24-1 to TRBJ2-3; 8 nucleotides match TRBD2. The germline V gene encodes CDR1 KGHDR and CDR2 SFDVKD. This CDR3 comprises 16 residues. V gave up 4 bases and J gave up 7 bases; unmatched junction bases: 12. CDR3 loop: CATSEPGLGGSNTQYF. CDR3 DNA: TGTGCCACCAGTGAACCGGGACTAGGCGGTTCGAATACGCAGTATTTT.

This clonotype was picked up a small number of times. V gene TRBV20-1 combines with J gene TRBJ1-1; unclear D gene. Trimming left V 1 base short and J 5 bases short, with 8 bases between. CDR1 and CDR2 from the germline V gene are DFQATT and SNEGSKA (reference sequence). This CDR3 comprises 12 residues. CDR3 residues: CSARGSVTEAFF. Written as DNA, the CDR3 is TGCAGTGCTAGAGGAAGTGTGACTGAAGCTTTCTTT.

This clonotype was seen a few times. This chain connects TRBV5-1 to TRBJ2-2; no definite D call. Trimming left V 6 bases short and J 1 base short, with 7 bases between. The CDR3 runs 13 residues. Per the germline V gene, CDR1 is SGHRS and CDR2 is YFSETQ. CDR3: CASNWGNTGELFF. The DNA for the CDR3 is TGCGCCAGCAACTGGGGGAACACCGGGGAGCTGTTTTTT.

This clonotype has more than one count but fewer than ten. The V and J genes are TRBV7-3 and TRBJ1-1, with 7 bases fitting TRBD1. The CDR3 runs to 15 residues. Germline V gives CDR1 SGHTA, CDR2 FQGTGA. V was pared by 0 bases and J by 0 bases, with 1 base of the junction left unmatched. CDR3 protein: CASSLTTGMNTEAFF. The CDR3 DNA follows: TGTGCCAGCAGCTTAACGACAGGGATGAACACTGAAGCTTTCTTT.

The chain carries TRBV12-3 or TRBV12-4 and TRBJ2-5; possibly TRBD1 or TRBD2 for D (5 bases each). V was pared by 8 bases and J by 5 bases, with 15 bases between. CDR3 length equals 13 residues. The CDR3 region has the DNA TGTGCCAGCTCCCAAGTGGGGGAGGAGACCCAGTACTTC. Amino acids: CASSQVGEETQYF.

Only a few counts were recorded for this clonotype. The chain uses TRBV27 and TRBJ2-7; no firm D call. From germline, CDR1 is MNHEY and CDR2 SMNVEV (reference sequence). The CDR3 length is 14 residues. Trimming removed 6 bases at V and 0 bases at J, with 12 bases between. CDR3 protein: CASRPGRSSYEQYF. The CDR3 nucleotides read TGTGCCAGCAGGCCTGGCCGGAGCTCCTACGAGCAGTACTTC.

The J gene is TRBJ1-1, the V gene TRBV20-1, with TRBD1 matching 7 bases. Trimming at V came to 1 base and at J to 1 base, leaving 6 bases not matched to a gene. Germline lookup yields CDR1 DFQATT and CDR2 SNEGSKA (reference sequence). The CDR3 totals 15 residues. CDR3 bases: TGCAGTGCTAGAGTTAGGGGGCGGGCGAACACTGAAGCTTTCTTT. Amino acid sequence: CSARVRGRANTEAFF.

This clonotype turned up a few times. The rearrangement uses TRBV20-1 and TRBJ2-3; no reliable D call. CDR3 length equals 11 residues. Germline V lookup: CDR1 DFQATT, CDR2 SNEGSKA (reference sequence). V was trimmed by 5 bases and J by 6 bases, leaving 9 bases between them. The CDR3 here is CSAPSGDTQYF. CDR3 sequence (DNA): TGCAGTGCTCCCAGTGGGGATACGCAGTATTTT.

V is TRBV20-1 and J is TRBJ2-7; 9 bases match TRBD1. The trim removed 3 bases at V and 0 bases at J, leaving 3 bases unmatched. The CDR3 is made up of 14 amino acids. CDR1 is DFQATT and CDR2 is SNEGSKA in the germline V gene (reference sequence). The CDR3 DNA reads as TGCAGTGCTAGGGGGACAGGGAGCTCCTACGAGCAGTACTTC. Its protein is CSARGTGSSYEQYF.

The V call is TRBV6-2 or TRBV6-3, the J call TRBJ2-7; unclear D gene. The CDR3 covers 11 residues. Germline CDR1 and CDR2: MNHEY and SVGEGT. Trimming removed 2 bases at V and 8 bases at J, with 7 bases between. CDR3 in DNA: TGTGCCAGCAGTTACCCTGCGCAGCAGTACTTC. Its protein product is CASSYPAQQYF.

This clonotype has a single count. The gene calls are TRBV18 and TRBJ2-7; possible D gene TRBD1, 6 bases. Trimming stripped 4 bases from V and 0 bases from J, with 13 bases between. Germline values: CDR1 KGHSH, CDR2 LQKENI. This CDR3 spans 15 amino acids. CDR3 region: CASSLAQGISYEQYF. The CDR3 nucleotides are TGTGCCAGCTCACTGGCACAGGGTATCTCCTACGAGCAGTACTTC.

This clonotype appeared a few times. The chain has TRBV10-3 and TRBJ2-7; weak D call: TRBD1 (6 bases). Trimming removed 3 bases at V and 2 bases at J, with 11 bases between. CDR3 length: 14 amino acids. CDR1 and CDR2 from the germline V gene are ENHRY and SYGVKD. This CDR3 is CAISDRTETYEQYF. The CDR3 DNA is TGTGCCATCAGTGATCGGACAGAGACCTACGAGCAGTACTTC.

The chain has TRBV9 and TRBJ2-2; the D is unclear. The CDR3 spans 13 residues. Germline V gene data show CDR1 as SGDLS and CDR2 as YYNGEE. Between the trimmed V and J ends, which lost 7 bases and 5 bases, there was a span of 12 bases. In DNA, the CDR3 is TGTGCCAGCGGTACGGATGGTACCGGGGAGCTGTTTTTT. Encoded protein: CASGTDGTGELFF.

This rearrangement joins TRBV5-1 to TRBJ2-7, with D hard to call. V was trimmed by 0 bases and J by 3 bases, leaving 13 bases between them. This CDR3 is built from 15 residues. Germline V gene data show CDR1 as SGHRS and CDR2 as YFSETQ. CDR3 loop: CASSLADANFYEQYF. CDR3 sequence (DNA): TGCGCCAGCAGCTTGGCTGACGCGAATTTCTACGAGCAGTACTTC.

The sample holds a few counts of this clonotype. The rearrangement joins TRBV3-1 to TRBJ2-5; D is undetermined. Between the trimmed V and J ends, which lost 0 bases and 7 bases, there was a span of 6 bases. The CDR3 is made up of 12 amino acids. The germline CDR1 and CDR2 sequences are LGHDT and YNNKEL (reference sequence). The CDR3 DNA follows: TGTGCCAGCAGCCAAGAAGCCGGGACCCAGTACTTC. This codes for CASSQEAGTQYF.